The clone carrying this TCR beta chain showed up just a few times. Its antigen remains unidentified. Combining a sample-barcoded 5' primer with a J-beta primer mix, a second PCR ran for roughly 7 to 12 cycles. TCRdb reprocessed the 5' RACE reads with MiXCR, giving one entry per CDR3 protein. The sample records about 800,000 distinct CDR3 sequences, 20% to 30% being singletons. These data originate in a study of blood T cells in healthy people across ages. Study results and limitations: Higher diversity and more naive CD4+ cells were features of long-lived donors, compared to aged donors.

Losses at the gene ends were 8 bases for V and 9 bases for J; bases not matched to a gene: 14. The CDR3 is 15 residues long. The same data also contributed to another study, on T cells of mothers and their children. That work states: The study recruited a few healthy Caucasian mothers and their six children as donors. During the second PCR, the M1S primer introduced sample barcodes along with 2-4 random nucleotides.

The sequencing input was blood. The TCR comes from a boy aged 10-17 years in good health. The chain has TRBV12-3 or TRBV12-4 and TRBJ2-1; 9 bases map to TRBD2. CDR3 region: CASQKEVAGEGEQFF. In DNA, the CDR3 is TGTGCCAGCCAAAAGGAGGTAGCGGGAGAGGGTGAGCAGTTCTTC.